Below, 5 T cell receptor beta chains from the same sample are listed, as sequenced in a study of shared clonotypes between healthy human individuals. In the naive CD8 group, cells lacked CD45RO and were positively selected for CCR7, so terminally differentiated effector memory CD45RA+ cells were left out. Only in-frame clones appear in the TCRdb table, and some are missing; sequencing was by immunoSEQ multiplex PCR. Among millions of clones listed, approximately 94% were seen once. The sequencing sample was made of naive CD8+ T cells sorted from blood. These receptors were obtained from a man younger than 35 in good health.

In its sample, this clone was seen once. The CDR3 is CASSTLAETDTQYF. The CDR3 coding sequence is TGTGCCAGCAGCACGCTAGCGGAAACAGATACGCAGTATTTT. The V and J genes are TRBV9 and TRBJ2-3, with 7 bases matching TRBD2. The CDR3 covers 14 residues. Germline V CDR1 and CDR2: SGDLS, YYNGEE. Trimming removed 4 bases from V and 3 bases from J; junction bases left unmatched: 5. The variable domain in full, completed from reference TRBV9 and TRBJ2-3, reads DSGVTQTPKHLITATGQRVTLRCSPRSGDLSVYWYQQSLDQGLQFLIQYYNGEERAKGNILERFSAQQFPDLHSELNLSSLELGDSALYFCASSTLAETDTQYFGPGTRLTVL.

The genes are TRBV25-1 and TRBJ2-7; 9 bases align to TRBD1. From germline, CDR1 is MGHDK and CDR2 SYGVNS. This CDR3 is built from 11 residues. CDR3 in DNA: TGTTACGACAGGGGGACCTACGAGCAGTACTTC. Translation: CYDRGTYEQYF.

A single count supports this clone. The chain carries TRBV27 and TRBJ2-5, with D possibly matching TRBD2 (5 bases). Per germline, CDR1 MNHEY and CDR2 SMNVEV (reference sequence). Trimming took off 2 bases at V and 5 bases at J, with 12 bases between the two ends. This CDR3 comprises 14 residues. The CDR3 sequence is CASSLNEGDETQYF. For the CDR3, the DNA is TGTGCCAGCAGTTTAAACGAGGGCGACGAGACCCAGTACTTC.

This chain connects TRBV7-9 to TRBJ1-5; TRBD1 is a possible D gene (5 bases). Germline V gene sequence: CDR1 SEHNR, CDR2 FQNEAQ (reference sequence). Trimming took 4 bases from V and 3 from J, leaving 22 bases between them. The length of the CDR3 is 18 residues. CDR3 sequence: CASSSMAYPGRINQPQHF. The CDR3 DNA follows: TGTGCCAGCAGCTCCATGGCTTACCCGGGACGGATCAATCAGCCCCAGCATTTT.

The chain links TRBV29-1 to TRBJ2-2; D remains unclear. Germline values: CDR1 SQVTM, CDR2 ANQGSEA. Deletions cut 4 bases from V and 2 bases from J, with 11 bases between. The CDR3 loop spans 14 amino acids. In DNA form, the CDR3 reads TGCAGCGTTGCCGGAACAGCCAACACCGGGGAGCTGTTTTTT. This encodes CSVAGTANTGELFF.